A single sample is the source of the 32 T cell receptor beta chains below, sequenced in a study of T cells after yellow fever vaccination. One entry per CDR3 protein results from TCRdb running MiXCR on the 5' RACE reads. The data hold some 350,000 distinct CDR3 sequences, with approximately 10% observed a single time. This sample comprised PBMCs, obtained on the day of the first yellow fever vaccination. These receptors were obtained from a man between 18 and 35 years old who received the YFV17D yellow fever vaccine.

V usage is TRBV12-3 or TRBV12-4 and J usage is TRBJ2-1; possibly TRBD1 for D (6 bases). This CDR3 spans 13 amino acids. Trimming pared 6 bases from V and 3 bases from J, leaving 9 bases between. In DNA, the CDR3 is TGTGCCAGCAGGTCGGACAGCTACAATGAGCAGTTCTTC. This gives the protein CASRSDSYNEQFF.

This chain links TRBV6-1 with TRBJ2-3; D possibly corresponds to TRBD2 (5 bases). The germline V gene encodes CDR1 MNHNS and CDR2 SASEGT. Trimming left V 9 bases short and J 4 bases short, with 14 bases between. This CDR3 has 13 amino acids. The DNA of the CDR3 is TGTGCCAGTAGCGCTTGGGGATCAGATACGCAGTATTTT. This encodes CASSAWGSDTQYF.

This chain joins TRBV6-1 and TRBJ2-6; possible D gene TRBD1, 6 bases. The germline V and J ends were trimmed by 7 bases and 0 bases, with 16 bases remaining between them. Germline CDR1 MNHNS, CDR2 SASEGT. The CDR3 runs 17 residues. CDR3 sequence: CASNRNKDSSGANVLTF. For the CDR3, the DNA is TGTGCCAGCAACCGAAATAAGGACAGCTCTGGGGCCAACGTCCTGACTTTC.

This rearrangement joins TRBV7-3 to TRBJ2-7; D might be TRBD1 (6 bases). Trimming took off 6 bases at V and 6 bases at J, with 21 bases between the two ends. Germline CDR1 is SGHTA and CDR2 is FQGTGA. This CDR3 is built from 15 residues. This CDR3 reads CASRLDRRREGEQYF. CDR3 sequence (DNA): TGTGCCAGCAGACTCGACAGGAGGCGTGAGGGCGAGCAGTACTTC.

The chain is built from TRBV7-2 and TRBJ2-7; 10 nucleotides align to TRBD1. CDR3 size: 15 residues. From germline, CDR1 is SGHTA and CDR2 FQGNSA. V lost 6 bases and J lost 6; bases outside the gene matches: 11. The CDR3 protein is CASSSQGQGLAEQYF. The CDR3 nucleotides read TGTGCCAGCAGTTCTCAGGGACAGGGGCTTGCCGAGCAGTACTTC.

This clonotype was counted a few times. This sequence joins TRBV7-8 and TRBJ1-5; no clear D gene. Deletions cut 5 bases from V and 5 bases from J, with 13 bases between. Germline CDR1 SGHVS, CDR2 FQNEAQ. There are 14 residues in the CDR3. This CDR3 is CASSADLKDQPQHF. The CDR3 DNA follows: TGTGCCAGCAGCGCCGACCTCAAAGATCAGCCCCAGCATTTT.

This clonotype was observed a handful of times. J is TRBJ2-1 and V is TRBV11-2; TRBD2 agrees at 8 bases. After removal of 4 bases from V and 5 bases from J, the junction contained 16 bases not matched to a gene. The CDR3 extends over 18 amino acids. Germline V gene data show CDR1 as SGHAT and CDR2 as FQNNGV. CDR3 sequence: CASSSRRLAGRSDNEQFF. As DNA, the CDR3 is TGTGCCAGCAGCTCTCGGAGGCTAGCGGGCCGCTCGGACAATGAGCAGTTCTTC.

This clonotype showed up many times. This chain connects TRBV7-8 to TRBJ1-1, with D unclear. V lost 1 base and J 1 base, leaving 7 bases between the germline ends. The length of the CDR3 is 14 residues. Germline V lookup: CDR1 SGHVS, CDR2 FQNEAQ. CDR3 protein: CASSLGIRNTEAFF. CDR3 nucleotide sequence: TGTGCCAGCAGCTTAGGCATAAGGAACACTGAAGCTTTCTTT.

This chain joins TRBV12-3 or TRBV12-4 and TRBJ1-5; D unclear. Trimming shortened V by 2 bases and J by 6 bases, and 14 bases separated the two germline ends. The CDR3 runs to 15 residues. The CDR3 spells CASSLREESGQPQHF. The DNA of the CDR3 is TGTGCCAGCAGTTTAAGAGAGGAGTCGGGTCAGCCCCAGCATTTT.

The sample holds many counts of this clonotype. This chain uses TRBV12-3 or TRBV12-4 with TRBJ2-5; D possibly corresponds to TRBD2 (5 bases). The CDR3 spans 14 residues. Trimming removed 2 bases at V and 5 bases at J, with 12 bases between. The CDR3 bases are TGTGCCAGCAGTTTATCAGGTCGAGGGGAGACCCAGTACTTC. This encodes CASSLSGRGETQYF.

The V and J genes are TRBV10-3 and TRBJ2-7; 7 nucleotides match TRBD2. The CDR3 totals 11 residues. The germline CDR1 and CDR2 sequences are ENHRY and SYGVKD. The CDR3 region is CASGEGSEQYV. The DNA of the CDR3 is TGTGCTTCGGGGGAGGGCTCCGAGCAGTACGTC.

This clonotype has more than one count but fewer than ten. V gene TRBV5-5 combines with J gene TRBJ1-6, with D uncertain. This CDR3 comprises 15 residues. Germline V gene sequence: CDR1 SGHKS, CDR2 YYEKEE (reference sequence). Trimming took off 5 bases at V and 0 bases at J, with 9 bases between the two ends. The CDR3 region is CASSSDFSYNSPLHF. CDR3 nucleotide sequence: TGTGCCAGCAGTTCGGATTTCTCCTATAATTCACCCCTCCACTTT.

V is TRBV28 and J is TRBJ2-5, with D perhaps assigned TRBD1 or TRBD2 (5 bases each). CDR3 length: 15 residues. From germline, CDR1 is MDHEN and CDR2 SYDVKM. The germline V and J ends were trimmed by 2 bases and 4 bases, with 14 bases remaining between them. The CDR3: CASSLTGGTGETQYF. The CDR3 nucleotides read TGTGCCAGCAGTTTAACAGGAGGAACAGGAGAGACCCAGTACTTC. Complete variable domain (other parts from reference TRBV28 and TRBJ2-5): DVKVTQSSRYLVKRTGEKVFLECVQDMDHENMFWYRQDPGLGLRLIYFSYDVKMKEKGDIPEGYSVSREKKERFSLILESASTNQTSMYLCASSLTGGTGETQYFGPGTRLLVL.

V gene TRBV5-1 combines with J gene TRBJ2-5; 10 nucleotides match TRBD1. V gave up 4 bases and J gave up 4 bases; unmatched junction bases: 4. In germline, CDR1 is SGHRS, CDR2 YFSETQ. This CDR3 region has 14 residues. The DNA for the CDR3 is TGCGCCAGCAGCCCGACAGGGGGCTCAGAGACCCAGTACTTC. As protein: CASSPTGGSETQYF.

The gene calls are TRBV20-1 and TRBJ2-5; D unclear. The CDR3 consists of 13 residues. Trimming removed 1 base from V and 1 base from J, with 7 bases in between. Germline V gene lookup returns CDR1 DFQATT and CDR2 SNEGSKA (reference sequence). The CDR3 region is CSARVGSQETQYF. In nucleotides, the CDR3 is TGCAGTGCTAGAGTAGGCAGCCAAGAGACCCAGTACTTC.

This rearrangement joins TRBV5-1 to TRBJ2-5; D unresolved. Germline CDR1 SGHRS, CDR2 YFSETQ. The CDR3 totals 15 residues. Trimming left V 1 base short and J 5 bases short, with 15 bases between. CDR3: CASSLNTDPGETQYF. CDR3 coding DNA: TGCGCCAGCAGCTTGAATACGGACCCCGGGGAGACCCAGTACTTC.

The chain is built from TRBV29-1 and TRBJ2-1, with 11 bases that match TRBD1. CDR3 length equals 13 residues. The ends lost 4 bases at V and 5 bases at J; junction bases unmatched: 1. CDR1 SQVTM and CDR2 ANQGSEA come from the germline V gene. CDR3 in amino acids: CSVGDRGNNEQFF. DNA of the CDR3: TGCAGCGTTGGGGACAGGGGGAACAATGAGCAGTTCTTC.

V gene TRBV12-3 or TRBV12-4 combines with J gene TRBJ2-1, with TRBD2 identical over 8 bases. This CDR3 has 14 amino acids. The V and J ends lost 6 bases and 9 bases, in that order; junction bases with no gene match: 10. CDR3 sequence (DNA): TGTGCCAGCAGCTGGGCGGGGGGCCAGGGTGAGCAGTTCTTC. Protein: CASSWAGGQGEQFF.

V and J are TRBV6-1 and TRBJ2-5, with 7 nucleotides matching TRBD1. V was clipped by 6 bases and J by 0 bases; unmatched bases: 19. This CDR3 spans 19 amino acids. Germline CDR1 is MNHNS and CDR2 is SASEGT. CDR3 loop: CASRARDRISLLYQETQYF. CDR3 DNA sequence: TGTGCCAGCAGAGCCCGGGACAGAATCTCTCTCCTGTACCAAGAGACCCAGTACTTC.

This clonotype appeared a few times. The chain is built from TRBV4-1 and TRBJ2-5; D possibly corresponds to TRBD2 (6 bases). The CDR3 consists of 18 residues. The germline V and J ends were trimmed by 1 base and 10 bases, with 28 bases remaining between them. Germline V gene lookup returns CDR1 MGHRA and CDR2 YSYEKL. As DNA, the CDR3 is TGCGCCAGCAGCCAAGGAAGGTTTGGCGGGGCCCCACACCGGGACCAGTACTTC. Protein product: CASSQGRFGGAPHRDQYF.

This clonotype was observed a few times. The rearrangement links TRBV5-1 to TRBJ1-1; D remains unclear. The germline V gene encodes CDR1 SGHRS and CDR2 YFSETQ. Trimming shortened V by 1 base and J by 1 base, and 5 bases separated the two germline ends. The CDR3 has 13 residues. CDR3 residues: CASSLWGNTEAFF. For the CDR3, the DNA is TGCGCCAGCAGCTTGTGGGGGAACACTGAAGCTTTCTTT.

The chain links TRBV10-2 to TRBJ2-1; 9 bases fit TRBD2. The V segment lost 7 bases and the J segment 10 bases; nucleotides outside the gene matches: 8. The CDR3 sequence is 13 residues long. Germline CDR1 WSHSY, CDR2 SAAADI. In DNA, the CDR3 is TGCGCCAGCACTGGCGGGGGGGGGAAAGAGCAGTTCTTC. This translates into CASTGGGGKEQFF.

This clonotype was seen at least ten times. The chain carries TRBV25-1 and TRBJ1-4; 9 nucleotides match TRBD1. CDR3 length: 15 amino acids. J gave up 8 bases and V 3 bases, and 7 bases lay outside the gene matches. In germline, CDR1 is MGHDK, CDR2 SYGVNS. The CDR3 DNA follows: TGTGCCAGCAGTGACTCCGGGACAGGGCGAGAAAAACTGTTTTTT. Translating gives CASSDSGTGREKLFF.

The chain has TRBV4-3 and TRBJ1-6, with D unresolved. CDR3 size: 12 residues. The germline V gene has CDR1 LGHNA and CDR2 YSLEER. V lost 4 bases, J lost 13 bases, and 11 bases lay in between. The DNA for the CDR3 is TGCGCCAGCAGCCCCTTCGAGGGCCCCCTCCACTTT. Protein product: CASSPFEGPLHF.

This clonotype appeared a few times. The chain uses TRBV4-1 and TRBJ1-5; no definite D call. The CDR3 runs to 14 residues. With 5 bases removed from V and 9 bases from J, the gap between germline ends came to 17 bases. Germline CDR1 reads MGHRA; CDR2 reads YSYEKL. Here the CDR3 DNA reads TGCGCCAGCAGCTCCCGGCGGGATTGGGGGCCCCAGCATTTT. It codes for CASSSRRDWGPQHF.

V and J are TRBV5-6 and TRBJ2-1; no definite D call. V was shortened by 0 bases and J by 1 base, with 11 bases between the two germline ends. This CDR3 region has 16 residues. The germline V gene has CDR1 SGHDT and CDR2 YYEEEE. In DNA, the CDR3 is TGTGCCAGCAGCTTGGCCTTAGGGTTTTCCTACAATGAGCAGTTCTTC. Amino acids: CASSLALGFSYNEQFF.

This clonotype was observed once. The chain uses TRBV5-6 and TRBJ1-6; D not certain. This CDR3 is built from 13 residues. Trimming took 0 bases from V and 8 from J, leaving 6 bases between them. Germline V gives CDR1 SGHDT, CDR2 YYEEEE. CDR3 amino acids: CASSLELDSPLHF. The CDR3 region has the DNA TGTGCCAGCAGCTTGGAGTTAGATTCACCCCTCCACTTT.

This chain uses TRBV7-2 with TRBJ1-1, with unresolved D. This CDR3 comprises 15 residues. The V end was cut by 2 bases, the J end by 5 bases, with 15 bases between. The germline gives CDR1 SGHTA, CDR2 FQGNSA. The DNA for the CDR3 is TGTGCCAGCAGCTTACAGCCAATCAAAGGGACTGAAGCTTTCTTT. Translated: CASSLQPIKGTEAFF.

The gene calls are TRBV10-3 and TRBJ2-3, with TRBD2 identical over 11 bases. The CDR3 runs to 15 residues. Germline CDR1 reads ENHRY; CDR2 reads SYGVKD. Unmatched junction bases numbered 4, after V lost 7 bases and J lost 1 base. The CDR3 coding sequence is TGTGCCATCAACATGGGACTAGCGGGCACAGATACGCAGTATTTT. Translated: CAINMGLAGTDTQYF.

This clonotype was observed a handful of times. The chain employs TRBV12-3 or TRBV12-4 and TRBJ2-1, with 9 bases lining up with TRBD1. Trimming removed 7 bases from V and 6 bases from J; junction bases left unmatched: 10. The CDR3 totals 15 residues. CDR3 DNA sequence: TGTGCCAGCACCCTGAGACAGGGGGTAGTCAATGAGCAGTTCTTC. Amino acid sequence: CASTLRQGVVNEQFF.

This clonotype was counted between two and nine times. V is TRBV30 and J is TRBJ2-1; D remains unclear. The CDR3 contains 14 residues. Germline V gives CDR1 GTSNPN, CDR2 SVGIG (reference sequence). Trimming cost V 7 bases and J 4 bases, with 17 bases left between them. CDR3 protein: CASTRGTIYNEQFF. The DNA for the CDR3 is TGTGCCTCCACAAGAGGAACGATATACAATGAGCAGTTCTTC.

This clonotype came up a few times. The chain's CDR3 is CASSLIGGRGRSPLHF. The CDR3 DNA is TGCGCCAGCAGCCTAATCGGGGGGAGGGGACGTTCACCCCTCCACTTT. V usage is TRBV4-1 and J usage is TRBJ1-6; D perhaps matches TRBD1 (5 bases). Germline CDR1 MGHRA, CDR2 YSYEKL. The CDR3 is 16 amino acids. Trimming shortened V by 4 bases and J by 9 bases, and 19 bases separated the two germline ends.